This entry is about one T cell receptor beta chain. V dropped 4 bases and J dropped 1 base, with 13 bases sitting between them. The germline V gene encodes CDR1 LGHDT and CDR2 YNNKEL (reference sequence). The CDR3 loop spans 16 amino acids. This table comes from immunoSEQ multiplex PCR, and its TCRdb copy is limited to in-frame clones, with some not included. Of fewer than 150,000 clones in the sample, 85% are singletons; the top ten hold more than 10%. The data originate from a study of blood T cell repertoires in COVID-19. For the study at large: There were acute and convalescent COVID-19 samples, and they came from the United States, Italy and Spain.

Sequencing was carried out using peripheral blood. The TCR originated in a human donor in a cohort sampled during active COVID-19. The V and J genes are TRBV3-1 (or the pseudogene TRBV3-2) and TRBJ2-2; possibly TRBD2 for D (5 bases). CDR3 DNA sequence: TGTGCCAGCAGCCGCCGGGATATCATGAACACCGGGGAGCTGTTTTTT. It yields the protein CASSRRDIMNTGELFF.